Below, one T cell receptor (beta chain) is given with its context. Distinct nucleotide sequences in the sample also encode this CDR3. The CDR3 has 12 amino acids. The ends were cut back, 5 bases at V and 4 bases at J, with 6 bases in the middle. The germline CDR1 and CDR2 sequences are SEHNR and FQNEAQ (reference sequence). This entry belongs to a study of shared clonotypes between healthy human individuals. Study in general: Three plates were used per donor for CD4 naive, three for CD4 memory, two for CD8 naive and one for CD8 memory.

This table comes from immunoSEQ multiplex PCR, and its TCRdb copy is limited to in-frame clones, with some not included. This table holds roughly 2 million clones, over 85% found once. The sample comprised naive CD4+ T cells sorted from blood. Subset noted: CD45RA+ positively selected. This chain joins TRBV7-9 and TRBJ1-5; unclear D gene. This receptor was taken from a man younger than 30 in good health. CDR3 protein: CASSPGNQPQHF. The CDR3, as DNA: TGTGCCAGCAGCCCCGGGAATCAGCCCCAGCATTTT.